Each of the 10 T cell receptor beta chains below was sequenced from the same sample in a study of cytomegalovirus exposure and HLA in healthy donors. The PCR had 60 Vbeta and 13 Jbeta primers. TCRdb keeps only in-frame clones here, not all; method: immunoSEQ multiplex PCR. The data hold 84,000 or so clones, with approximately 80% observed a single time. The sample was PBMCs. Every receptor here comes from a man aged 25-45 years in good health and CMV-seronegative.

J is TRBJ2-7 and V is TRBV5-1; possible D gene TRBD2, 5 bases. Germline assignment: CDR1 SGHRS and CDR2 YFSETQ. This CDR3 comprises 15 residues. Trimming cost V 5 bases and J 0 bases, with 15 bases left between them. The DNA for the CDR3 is TGCGCCAGCAGACCAATCCGGGATTACTCCTACGAGCAGTACTTC. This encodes CASRPIRDYSYEQYF.

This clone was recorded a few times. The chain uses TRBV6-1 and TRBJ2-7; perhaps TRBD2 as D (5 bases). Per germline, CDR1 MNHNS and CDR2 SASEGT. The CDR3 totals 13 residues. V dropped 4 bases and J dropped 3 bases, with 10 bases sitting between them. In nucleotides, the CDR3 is TGTGCCAGCAGTGCCGGAGGCTACTACGAGCAGTACTTC. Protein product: CASSAGGYYEQYF.

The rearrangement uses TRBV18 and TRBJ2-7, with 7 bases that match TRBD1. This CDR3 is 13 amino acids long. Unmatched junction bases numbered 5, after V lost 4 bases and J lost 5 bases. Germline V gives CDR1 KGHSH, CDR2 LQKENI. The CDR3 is CASSQQGNDEQYF. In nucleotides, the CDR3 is TGTGCCAGCTCACAACAGGGGAACGACGAGCAGTACTTC.

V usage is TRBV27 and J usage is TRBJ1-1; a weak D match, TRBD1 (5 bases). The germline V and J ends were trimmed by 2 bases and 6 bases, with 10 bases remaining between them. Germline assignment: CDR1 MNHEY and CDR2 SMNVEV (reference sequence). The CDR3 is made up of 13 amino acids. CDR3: CASSLGRGAEAFF. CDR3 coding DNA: TGTGCCAGCAGTTTAGGGCGGGGCGCTGAAGCTTTCTTT.

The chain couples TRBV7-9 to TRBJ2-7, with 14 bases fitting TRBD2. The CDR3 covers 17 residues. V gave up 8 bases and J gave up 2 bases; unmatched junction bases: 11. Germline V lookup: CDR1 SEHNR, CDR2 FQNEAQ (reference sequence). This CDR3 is CASGDSGTSGRTYEQYF. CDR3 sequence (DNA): TGTGCCAGCGGGGATTCCGGGACTAGCGGGAGAACCTACGAGCAGTACTTC.

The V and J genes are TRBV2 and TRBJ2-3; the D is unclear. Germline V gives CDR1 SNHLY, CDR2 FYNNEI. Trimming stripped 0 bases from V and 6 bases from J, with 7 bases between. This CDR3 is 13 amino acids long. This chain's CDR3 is CASSEARWDTQYF. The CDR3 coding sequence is TGTGCCAGCAGTGAAGCCAGGTGGGATACGCAGTATTTT.

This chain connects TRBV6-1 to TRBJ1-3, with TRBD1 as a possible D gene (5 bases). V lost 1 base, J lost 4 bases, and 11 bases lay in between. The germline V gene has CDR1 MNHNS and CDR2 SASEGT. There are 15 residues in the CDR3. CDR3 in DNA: TGTGCCAGCAGTGAAGAGGAGGGGAAAGGAAACACCATATATTTT. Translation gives CASSEEEGKGNTIYF.

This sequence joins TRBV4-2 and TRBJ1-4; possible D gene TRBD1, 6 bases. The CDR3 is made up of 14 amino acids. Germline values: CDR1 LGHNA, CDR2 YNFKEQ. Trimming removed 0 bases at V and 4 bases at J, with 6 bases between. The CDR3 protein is CASSQEDSNEKLFF. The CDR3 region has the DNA TGTGCCAGCAGCCAAGAGGACAGTAATGAAAAACTGTTTTTT.

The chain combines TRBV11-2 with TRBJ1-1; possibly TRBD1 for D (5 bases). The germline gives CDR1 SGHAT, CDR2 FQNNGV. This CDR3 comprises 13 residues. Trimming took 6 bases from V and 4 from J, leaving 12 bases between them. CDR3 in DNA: TGTGCCAGCAGGGGGGAGGGAATCACTGAAGCTTTCTTT. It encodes CASRGEGITEAFF.

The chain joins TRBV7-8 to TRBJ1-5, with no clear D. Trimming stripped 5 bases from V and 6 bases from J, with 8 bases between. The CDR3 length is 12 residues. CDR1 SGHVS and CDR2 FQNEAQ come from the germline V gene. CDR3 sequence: CASSPHRQPQHF. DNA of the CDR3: TGTGCCAGCAGCCCACATCGTCAGCCCCAGCATTTT.